This T cell receptor beta chain was profiled in a study of blood T cell repertoires in COVID-19. The overall study: Symptom resolution, clearance, or two negative PCRs marked the recovered donors of Cohort 3. In each case, the material was cDNA or gDNA derived from T cells, B-cell-depleted T cells, or PBMCs.

Participants spanned ages roughly 18 to 90 years and resided in about two dozen US areas. The study assigned cohorts using participant-reported clinical history. Profiling relied on immunoSEQ multiplex PCR, and the TCRdb table lists in-frame clones only, not all of them. The sample shows around 200,000 clones, roughly 90% of them seen only once. This sequence originates from a woman aged 45 to 65 in a cohort exposed to, infected with or recovered from COVID-19 (not recorded which). The specimen was PBMCs or T cells enriched from blood (not recorded which).

The chain's CDR3 is CASSVLKGGAAKNQPQHF. CDR3 DNA: TGTGCCAGCAGCGTCCTTAAGGGTGGGGCCGCGAAGAATCAGCCCCAGCATTTT. The chain is built from TRBV9 and TRBJ1-5; the D gene is possibly TRBD1 (5 bases). Trimming left V 2 bases short and J 4 bases short, with 22 bases between. CDR3 size: 18 residues. Per germline, CDR1 SGDLS and CDR2 YYNGEE.